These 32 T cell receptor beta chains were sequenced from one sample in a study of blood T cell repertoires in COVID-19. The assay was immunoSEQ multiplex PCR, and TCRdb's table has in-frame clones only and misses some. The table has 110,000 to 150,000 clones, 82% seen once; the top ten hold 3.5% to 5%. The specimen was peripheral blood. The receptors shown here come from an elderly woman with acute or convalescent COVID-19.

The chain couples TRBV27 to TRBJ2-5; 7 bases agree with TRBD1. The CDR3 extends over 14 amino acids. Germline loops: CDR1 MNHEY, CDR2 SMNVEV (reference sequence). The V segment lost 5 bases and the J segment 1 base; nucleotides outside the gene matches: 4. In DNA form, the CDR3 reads TGTGCCAGCAGTCCGGGGACAGCCCAAGAGACCCAGTACTTC. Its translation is CASSPGTAQETQYF.

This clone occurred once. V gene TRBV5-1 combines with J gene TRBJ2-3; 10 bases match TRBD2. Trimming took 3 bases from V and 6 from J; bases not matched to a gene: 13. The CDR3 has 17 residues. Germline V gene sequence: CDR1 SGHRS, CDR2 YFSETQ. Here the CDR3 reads CASSSSTSGAALDTQYF. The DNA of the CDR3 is TGCGCCAGCAGCTCCTCAACTAGCGGGGCCGCCCTGGATACGCAGTATTTT.

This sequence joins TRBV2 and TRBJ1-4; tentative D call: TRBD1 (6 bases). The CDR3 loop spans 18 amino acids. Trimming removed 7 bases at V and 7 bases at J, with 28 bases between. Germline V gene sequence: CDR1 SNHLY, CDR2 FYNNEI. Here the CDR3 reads CASNPIGTAGGRVEKLFF. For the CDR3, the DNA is TGTGCCAGCAACCCTATAGGCACGGCGGGGGGCAGGGTTGAAAAACTGTTTTTT.

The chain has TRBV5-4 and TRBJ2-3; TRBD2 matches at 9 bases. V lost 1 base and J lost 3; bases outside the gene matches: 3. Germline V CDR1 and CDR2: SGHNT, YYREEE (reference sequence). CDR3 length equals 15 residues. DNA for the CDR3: TGTGCCAGCAGCTTGACGCTAGCGGGAACAGATACGCAGTATTTT. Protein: CASSLTLAGTDTQYF.

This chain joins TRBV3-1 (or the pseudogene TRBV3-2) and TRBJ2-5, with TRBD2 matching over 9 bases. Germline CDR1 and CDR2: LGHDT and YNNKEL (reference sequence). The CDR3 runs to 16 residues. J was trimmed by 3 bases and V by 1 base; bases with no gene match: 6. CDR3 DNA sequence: TGTGCCAGCAGCCAAGTAACGCAGCGGGGGGAAGAGACCCAGTACTTC. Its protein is CASSQVTQRGEETQYF.

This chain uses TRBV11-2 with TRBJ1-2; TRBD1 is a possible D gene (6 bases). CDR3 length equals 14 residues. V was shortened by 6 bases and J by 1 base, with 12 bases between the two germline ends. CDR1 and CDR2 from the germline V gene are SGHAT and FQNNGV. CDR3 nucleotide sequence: TGTGCCAGCAGAGAGACAGGCCTTAACTATGGCTACACCTTC. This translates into CASRETGLNYGYTF.

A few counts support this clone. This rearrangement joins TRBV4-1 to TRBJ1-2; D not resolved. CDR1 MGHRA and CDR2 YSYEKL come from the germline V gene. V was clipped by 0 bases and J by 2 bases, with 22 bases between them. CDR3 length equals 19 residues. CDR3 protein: CASSQDPPFGPEGNYGYTF. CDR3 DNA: TGCGCCAGCAGCCAAGATCCCCCCTTTGGCCCGGAGGGCAACTATGGCTACACCTTC.

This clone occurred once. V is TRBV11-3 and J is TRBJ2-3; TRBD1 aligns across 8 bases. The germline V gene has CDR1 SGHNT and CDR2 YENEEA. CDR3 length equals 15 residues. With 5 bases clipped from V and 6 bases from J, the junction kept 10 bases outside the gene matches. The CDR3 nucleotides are TGTGCCAGCAGCGCCAGACAGGGGCAATCGGATACGCAGTATTTT. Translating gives CASSARQGQSDTQYF.

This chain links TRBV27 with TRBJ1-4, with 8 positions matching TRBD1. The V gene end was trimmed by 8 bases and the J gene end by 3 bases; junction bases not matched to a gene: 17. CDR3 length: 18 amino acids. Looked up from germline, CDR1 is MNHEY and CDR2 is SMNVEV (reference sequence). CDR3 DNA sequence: TGTGCCAGCCGCCGGACAGGGAGTTCGGCATGGGCTAATGAAAAACTGTTTTTT. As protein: CASRRTGSSAWANEKLFF.

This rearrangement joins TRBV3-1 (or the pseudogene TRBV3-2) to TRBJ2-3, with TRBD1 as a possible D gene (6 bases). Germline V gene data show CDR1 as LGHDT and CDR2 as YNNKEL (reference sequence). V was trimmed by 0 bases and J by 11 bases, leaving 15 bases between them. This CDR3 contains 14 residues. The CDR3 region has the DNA TGTGCCAGCAGCCAAGATATGACAGGCGGCAGGCAGTATTTT. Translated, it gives CASSQDMTGGRQYF.

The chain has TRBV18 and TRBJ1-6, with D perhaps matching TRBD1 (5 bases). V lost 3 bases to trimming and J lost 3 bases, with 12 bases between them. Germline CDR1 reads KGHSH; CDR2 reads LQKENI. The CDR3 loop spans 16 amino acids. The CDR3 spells CASSPTRQSYNSPLHF. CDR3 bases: TGTGCCAGCTCACCCACCCGACAGAGCTATAATTCACCCCTCCACTTT.

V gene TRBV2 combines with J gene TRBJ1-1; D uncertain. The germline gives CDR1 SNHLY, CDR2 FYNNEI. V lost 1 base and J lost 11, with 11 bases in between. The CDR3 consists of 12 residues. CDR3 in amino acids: CASSEVRRGAFF. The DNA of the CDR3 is TGTGCCAGCAGTGAAGTGCGTAGAGGGGCTTTCTTT.

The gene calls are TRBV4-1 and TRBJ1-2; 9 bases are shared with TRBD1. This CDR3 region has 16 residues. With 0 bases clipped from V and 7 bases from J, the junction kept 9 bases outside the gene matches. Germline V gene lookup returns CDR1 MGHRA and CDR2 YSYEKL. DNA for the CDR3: TGCGCCAGCAGCCAAGAAGGTACAGGGGGCTCCGGTGGCTACACCTTC. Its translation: CASSQEGTGGSGGYTF.

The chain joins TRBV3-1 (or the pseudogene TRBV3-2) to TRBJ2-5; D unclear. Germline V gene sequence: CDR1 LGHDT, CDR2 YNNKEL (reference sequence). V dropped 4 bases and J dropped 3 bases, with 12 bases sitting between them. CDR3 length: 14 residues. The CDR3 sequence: CASSLSRQKETQYF. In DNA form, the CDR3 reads TGTGCCAGCAGCCTCAGTCGACAAAAAGAGACCCAGTACTTC.

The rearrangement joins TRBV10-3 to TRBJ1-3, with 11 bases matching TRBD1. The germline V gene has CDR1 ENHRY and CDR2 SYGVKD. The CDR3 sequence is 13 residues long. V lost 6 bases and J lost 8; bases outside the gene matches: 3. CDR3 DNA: TGTGCCATCAGAGGGACAGGGGGACACACCATATATTTT. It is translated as CAIRGTGGHTIYF.

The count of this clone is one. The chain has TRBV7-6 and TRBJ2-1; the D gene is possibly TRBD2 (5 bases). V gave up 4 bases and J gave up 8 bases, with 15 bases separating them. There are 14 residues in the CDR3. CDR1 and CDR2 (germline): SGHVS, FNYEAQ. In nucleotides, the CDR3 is TGTGCCAGCAGCTCAGTCGGGGTTCTCGATGAGCAGTTCTTC. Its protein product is CASSSVGVLDEQFF. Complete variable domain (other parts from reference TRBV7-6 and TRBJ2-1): GAGVSQSPRYKVTKRGQDVALRCDPISGHVSLYWYRQALGQGPEFLTYFNYEAQQDKSGLPNDRFSAERPEGSISTLTIQRTEQRDSAMYRCASSSVGVLDEQFFGPGTRLTVL.

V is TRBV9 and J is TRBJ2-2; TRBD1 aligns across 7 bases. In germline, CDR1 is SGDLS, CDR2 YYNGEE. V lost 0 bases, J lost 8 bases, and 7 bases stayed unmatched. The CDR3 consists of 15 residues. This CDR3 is CASSVGTGGGGELFF. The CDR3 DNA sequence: TGTGCCAGCAGCGTAGGGACAGGAGGAGGAGGGGAGCTGTTTTTT.

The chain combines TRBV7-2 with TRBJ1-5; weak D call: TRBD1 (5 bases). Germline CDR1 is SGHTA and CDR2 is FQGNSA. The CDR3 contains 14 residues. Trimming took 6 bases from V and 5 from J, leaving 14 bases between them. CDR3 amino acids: CASRSDSVYQPQHF. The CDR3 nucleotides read TGTGCCAGCAGGTCTGACAGCGTTTATCAGCCCCAGCATTTT.

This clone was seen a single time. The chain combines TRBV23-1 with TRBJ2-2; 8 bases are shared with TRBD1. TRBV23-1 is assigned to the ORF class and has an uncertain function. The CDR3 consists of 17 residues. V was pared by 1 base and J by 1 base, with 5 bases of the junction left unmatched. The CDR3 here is CASSQLLDRVNTGELFF. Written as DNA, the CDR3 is TGCGCCAGCAGTCAATTATTGGACAGGGTGAACACCGGGGAGCTGTTTTTT.

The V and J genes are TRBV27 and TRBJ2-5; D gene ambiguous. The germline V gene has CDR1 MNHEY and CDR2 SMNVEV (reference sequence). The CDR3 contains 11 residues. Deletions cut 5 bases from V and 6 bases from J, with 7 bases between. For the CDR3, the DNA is TGTGCCAGCAGTAATTATAAGACCCAGTACTTC. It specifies CASSNYKTQYF.

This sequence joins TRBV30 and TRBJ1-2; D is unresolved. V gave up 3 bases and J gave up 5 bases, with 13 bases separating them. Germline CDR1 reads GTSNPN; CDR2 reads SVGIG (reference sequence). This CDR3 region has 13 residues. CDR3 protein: CAWRGSFRYGYTF. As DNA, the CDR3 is TGTGCCTGGAGGGGGAGTTTCCGTTATGGCTACACCTTC. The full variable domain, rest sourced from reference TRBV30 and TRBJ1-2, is SQTIHQWPATLVQPVGSPLSLECTVEGTSNPNLYWYRQAAGRGLQLLFYSVGIGQISSEVPQNLSASRPQDRQFILSSKKLLLSDSGFYLCAWRGSFRYGYTFGSGTRLTVV.

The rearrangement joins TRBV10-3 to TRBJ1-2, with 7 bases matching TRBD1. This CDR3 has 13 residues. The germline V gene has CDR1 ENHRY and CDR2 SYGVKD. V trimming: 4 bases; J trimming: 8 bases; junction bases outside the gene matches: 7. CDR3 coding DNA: TGTGCCATCAGTGCGACAGGGTATACGGGCTACACCTTC. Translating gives CAISATGYTGYTF.

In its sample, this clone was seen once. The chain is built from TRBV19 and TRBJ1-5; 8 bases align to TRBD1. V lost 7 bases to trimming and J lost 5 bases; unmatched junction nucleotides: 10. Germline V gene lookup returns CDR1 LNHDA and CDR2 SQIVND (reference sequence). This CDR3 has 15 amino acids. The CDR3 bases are TGTGCCAGTAATTTGGGGGGACAGGTTTATCAGCCCCAGCATTTT. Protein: CASNLGGQVYQPQHF.

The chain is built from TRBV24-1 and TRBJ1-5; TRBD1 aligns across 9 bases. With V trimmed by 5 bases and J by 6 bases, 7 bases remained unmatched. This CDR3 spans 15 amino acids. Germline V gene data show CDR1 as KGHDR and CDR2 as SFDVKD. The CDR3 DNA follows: TGTGCCACCAGTGCCCCGGGACAGGGCAGTCAGCCCCAGCATTTT. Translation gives CATSAPGQGSQPQHF.

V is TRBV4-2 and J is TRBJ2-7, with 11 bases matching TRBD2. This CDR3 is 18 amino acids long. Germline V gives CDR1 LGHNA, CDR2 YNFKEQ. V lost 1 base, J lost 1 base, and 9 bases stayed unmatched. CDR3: CASSQAAVAGGSSYEQYF. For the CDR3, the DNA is TGTGCCAGCAGCCAAGCGGCGGTAGCGGGAGGGTCTTCCTACGAGCAGTACTTC.

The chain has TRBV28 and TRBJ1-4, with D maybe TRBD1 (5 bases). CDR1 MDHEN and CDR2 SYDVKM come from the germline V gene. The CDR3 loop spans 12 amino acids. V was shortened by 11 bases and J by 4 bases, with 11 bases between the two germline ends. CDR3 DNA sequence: TGTGCCGGCGGGGCTGATAATGAAAAACTGTTTTTT. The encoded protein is CAGGADNEKLFF.

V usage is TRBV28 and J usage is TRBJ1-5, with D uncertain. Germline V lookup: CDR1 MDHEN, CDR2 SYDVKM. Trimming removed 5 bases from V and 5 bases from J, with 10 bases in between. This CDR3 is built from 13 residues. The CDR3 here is CASSEDFYQPQHF. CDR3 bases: TGTGCCAGCAGTGAGGACTTCTATCAGCCCCAGCATTTT.

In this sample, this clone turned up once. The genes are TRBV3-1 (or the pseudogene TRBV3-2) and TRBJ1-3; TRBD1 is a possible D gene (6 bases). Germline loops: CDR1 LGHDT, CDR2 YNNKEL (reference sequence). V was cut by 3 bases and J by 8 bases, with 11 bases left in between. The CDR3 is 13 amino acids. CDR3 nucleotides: TGTGCCAGCAGCCAGGGACAAGGATACACCATATATTTT. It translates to CASSQGQGYTIYF.

CDR3: CASSVSGGQETQYF. The CDR3 DNA is TGTGCCAGCAGCGTAAGCGGGGGGCAAGAGACCCAGTACTTC. V is TRBV9 and J is TRBJ2-5, with 9 positions matching TRBD2. V was pared by 1 base and J by 2 bases, with 0 bases of the junction left unmatched. Germline values: CDR1 SGDLS, CDR2 YYNGEE. The CDR3 covers 14 residues.

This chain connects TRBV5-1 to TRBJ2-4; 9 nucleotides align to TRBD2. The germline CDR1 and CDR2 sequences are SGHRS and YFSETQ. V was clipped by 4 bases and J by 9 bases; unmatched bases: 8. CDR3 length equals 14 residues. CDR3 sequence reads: CASSAGLANGIQYF. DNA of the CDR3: TGCGCCAGCAGCGCGGGACTAGCTAACGGCATTCAGTACTTC.

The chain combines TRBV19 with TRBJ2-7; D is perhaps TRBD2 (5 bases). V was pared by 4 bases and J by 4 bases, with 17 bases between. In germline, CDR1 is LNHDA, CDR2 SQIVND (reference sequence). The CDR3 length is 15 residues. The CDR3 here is CASSTEHYGEYEQYF. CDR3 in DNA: TGTGCCAGTAGTACCGAGCATTACGGGGAGTACGAGCAGTACTTC.

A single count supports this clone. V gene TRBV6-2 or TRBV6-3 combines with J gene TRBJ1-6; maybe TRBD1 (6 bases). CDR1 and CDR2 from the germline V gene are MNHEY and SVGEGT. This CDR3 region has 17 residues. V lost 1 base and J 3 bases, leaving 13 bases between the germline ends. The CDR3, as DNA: TGTGCCAGCAGTTACTGGGACACGGCCCGCTATAATTCACCCCTCCACTTT. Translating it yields CASSYWDTARYNSPLHF.